This record looks at one TCR beta chain sequence and its context. Its antigen is undetermined. Method: immunoSEQ multiplex PCR; TCRdb's copy keeps in-frame clones and lacks some. This table holds roughly 15,000 clones, more than 65% found once. Tumor or blood genomic DNA was sequenced, with inputs of about 550 ng to 6,500 ng. These data come from a study of T cells in tumors after PD-1 blockade. Study context: Prior checkpoint blockade, systemic immunosuppressant use, or anti-cancer therapy within 4 weeks excluded patients. Each patient got pembrolizumab 200 mg every 3 weeks or cemiplimab 350 mg every 2 weeks.

V was pared by 3 bases and J by 0 bases, with 3 bases between. This CDR3 region has 13 residues. Points from the study as a whole: Some novel exhausted tumor clones appeared in pre-treatment blood, suggesting peripheral recruitment.

The sequencing used PBMCs, collected after anti-PD-1 treatment. The chain couples TRBV12-3 or TRBV12-4 to TRBJ1-3; no firm D call. This clonotype was obtained from a human donor with basal cell carcinoma. As DNA, the CDR3 is TGTGCCAGCAGTTTCTCCTCTGGAAACACCATATATTTT. This codes for CASSFSSGNTIYF.